This T cell receptor (beta chain) was identified during a study of response to subunit inactivated influenza vaccine. Findings and caveats of the study: Researchers suggested that each seasonal influenza vaccination recruits few new T cells.

This clonotype was seen a handful of times. The target antigen is unknown. TCRdb independently ran MiXCR on the RT-PCR reads; one entry per CDR3 protein. Among hundreds of thousands of distinct CDR3 sequences listed, about 25% were seen once. Germline CDR1 is MNHNS and CDR2 is SASEGT. V shed 2 bases and J shed 4 bases, with 6 bases lying between them. The CDR3 loop spans 12 amino acids. The sequenced sample was CD4+ T cells sorted from PBMCs, obtained more than 4 days after vaccination. The receptor comes from a man in his fifties or sixties who received an inactivated influenza vaccine. The chain uses TRBV6-1 and TRBJ2-7; D perhaps matches TRBD2 (5 bases). The DNA of the CDR3 is TGTGCCAGCAGTGAACGCGGGTACGAGCAGTACTTC. Protein sequence: CASSERGYEQYF.